This T cell receptor beta chain is from a study of tumour-infiltrating T cells in Burkitt lymphoma (TCRdb year 2020). For context, the study as a whole: TCR repertoire data were correlated with clinical outcome; productive clonality predicted overall and progression-free survival, independent of established prognosticators including age at diagnosis.

According to the germline V gene, CDR1 reads SGHRS and CDR2 reads YFSETQ. From the cysteine through the phenylalanine, the CDR3 covers 16 amino acids. Only CDR3 DNA is held: 48 bases, read in frame from base 1. V trim: 0 bases; J trim: 0 bases; unmatched bases: 2. Libraries came from the immunoSEQ multiplex PCR assay. TCRdb mirrors the immuneACCESS table, restricted to in-frame sequences. Some clones are absent from its copies; in checked studies, under half trace to an unresolved V gene, and the reason for the others is unknown. Recorded for this sample are fewer than 5,000 clones; roughly 16% of them occurred a single time. About 13% of the sample is held by the ten biggest clonotypes. This clone was seen only a few times. Its target antigen remains unknown. No per-base quality is available; no much larger clone lies one base away.

This receptor was taken from a human donor with diffuse large B-cell lymphoma. Some clones in this sample may be carry-over from other donors' samples. The source material was tumor tissue. The sequence is built from TRBV5-1 and TRBJ2-3, with TRBD2 identical over 9 junction bases. The sequence in DNA is TGCGCCAGCAGCTTGGGACTAGCGGATAGCACAGATACGCAGTATTTT. This translates into CASSLGLADSTDTQYF.